Listed below are T cell receptor beta chains from one sample, sequenced in a study of tumor-infiltrating lymphocytes in localized non-small cell lung cancer. Method: immunoSEQ multiplex PCR; TCRdb's copy keeps in-frame clones and lacks some. In the table there are 6,000 to 8,500 clones, more than 70% of which are singletons. Material for sequencing was lung tumor tissue. The source of these receptors is a human donor with non-small cell lung cancer. The CDR3 runs from the conserved cysteine through the conserved F or W. D genes are given only for firm matches. Size is omitted from some rows. Given values are once, few, many or a class for expanded clones.

D gene	clone size	V gene	J gene	CDR3 protein	CDR3 DNA
TRBD2	.	TRBV19	TRBJ2-7	CASSILGGNYEQYF	TGTGCCAGTAGTATCCTGGGGGGGAACTACGAGCAGTACTTC
TRBD1	.	TRBV2	TRBJ1-1	CASSETRTGVTEAFF	TGTGCCAGCAGTGAAACCAGGACAGGGGTCACTGAAGCTTTCTTT
TRBD1	few	TRBV11-2	TRBJ1-2	CASSLGRDRDNYGYTF	TGTGCCAGCAGCTTAGGGCGGGACAGAGATAACTATGGCTACACCTTC
.	.	TRBV5-5	TRBJ2-7	CASSLAKVAAHEQYF	TGTGCCAGCAGCTTGGCCAAAGTAGCGGCTCACGAGCAGTACTTC
.	.	TRBV27	TRBJ2-7	CASSLQRAGEQYF	TGTGCCAGCAGTTTACAAAGGGCGGGGGAGCAGTACTTC
.	.	TRBV5-1	TRBJ2-1	CASSPGWSSYNEQFF	TGCGCCAGCAGCCCGGGTTGGAGCTCCTACAATGAGCAGTTCTTC
.	.	TRBV29-1	TRBJ1-3	CSVESGFSGNTIYF	TGCAGCGTTGAGTCAGGGTTCTCTGGAAACACCATATATTTT
.	.	TRBV19	TRBJ1-4	CASSYNEKLFF	TGTGCCAGTAGTTACAATGAAAAACTGTTTTTT
TRBD1	.	TRBV7-6	TRBJ1-3	CASSLGGQGFSGNTIYF	TGTGCCAGCAGCTTGGGGGGACAGGGGTTCTCTGGAAACACCATATATTTT
TRBD2	.	TRBV12-5	TRBJ2-1	CASGLAHLTSGGRYEQFF	TGTGCTAGTGGTTTGGCCCACCTGACTAGCGGGGGCCGATATGAGCAGTTCTTC
.	.	TRBV11-2	TRBJ1-5	CASSLSTDTSNQPQHF	TGTGCCAGCAGCTTATCCACGGATACTAGCAATCAGCCCCAGCATTTT
TRBD1	.	TRBV5-1	TRBJ2-5	CASSPGQGWETQYF	TGCGCCAGCAGCCCCGGACAGGGCTGGGAGACCCAGTACTTC
.	.	TRBV6-5	TRBJ1-2	CASSYEGLSGYTF	TGTGCCAGCAGTTACGAGGGCCTCAGTGGCTACACCTTC
TRBD2	few	TRBV4-1	TRBJ2-5	CASRYGLAGDQETQYF	TGCGCCAGCAGATATGGACTAGCGGGGGATCAAGAGACCCAGTACTTC
TRBD1	once	TRBV7-2	TRBJ2-6	CASSSTGGAGANVLTF	TGTGCCAGCAGCTCCACAGGGGGCGCTGGGGCCAACGTCCTGACTTTC
TRBD1	medium-sized	TRBV18	TRBJ1-1	CASSPQTGPNTEAFF	TGTGCCAGCTCACCTCAGACAGGGCCGAACACTGAAGCTTTCTTT